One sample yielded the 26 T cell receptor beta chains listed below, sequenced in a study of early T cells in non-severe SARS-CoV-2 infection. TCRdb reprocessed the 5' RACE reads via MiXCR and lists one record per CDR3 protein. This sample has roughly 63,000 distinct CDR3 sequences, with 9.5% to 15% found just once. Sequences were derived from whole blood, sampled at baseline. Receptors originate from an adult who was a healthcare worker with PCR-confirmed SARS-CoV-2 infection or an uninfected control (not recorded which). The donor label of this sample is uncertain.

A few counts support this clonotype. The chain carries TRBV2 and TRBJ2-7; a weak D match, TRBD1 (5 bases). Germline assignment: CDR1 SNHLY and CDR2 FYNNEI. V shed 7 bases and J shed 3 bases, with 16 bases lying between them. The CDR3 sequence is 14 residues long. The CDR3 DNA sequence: TGTGCCAGCACCGCCGGAGACAGAAACTACGAGCAGTACGTC. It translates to CASTAGDRNYEQYV.

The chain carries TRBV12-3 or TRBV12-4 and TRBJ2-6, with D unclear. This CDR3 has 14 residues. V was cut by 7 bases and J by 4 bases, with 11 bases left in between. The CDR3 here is CASTFKLGANVLTF. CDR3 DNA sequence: TGTGCCAGCACGTTTAAGTTGGGGGCCAACGTCCTGACTTTC.

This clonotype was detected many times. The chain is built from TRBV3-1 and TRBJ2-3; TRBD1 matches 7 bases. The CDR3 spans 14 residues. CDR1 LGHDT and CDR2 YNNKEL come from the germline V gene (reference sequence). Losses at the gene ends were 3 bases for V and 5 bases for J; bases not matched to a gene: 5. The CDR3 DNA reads TGTGCCAGCAGCCAGAAAAGACAGGGAGATACGCAGTATTTT. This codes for CASSQKRQGDTQYF.

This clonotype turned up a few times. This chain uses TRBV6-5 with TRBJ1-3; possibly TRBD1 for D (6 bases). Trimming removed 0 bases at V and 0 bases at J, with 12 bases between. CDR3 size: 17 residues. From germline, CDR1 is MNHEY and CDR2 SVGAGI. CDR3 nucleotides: TGTGCCAGCAGTTACTCCTTGACAGGTAGCTCTGGAAACACCATATATTTT. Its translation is CASSYSLTGSSGNTIYF.

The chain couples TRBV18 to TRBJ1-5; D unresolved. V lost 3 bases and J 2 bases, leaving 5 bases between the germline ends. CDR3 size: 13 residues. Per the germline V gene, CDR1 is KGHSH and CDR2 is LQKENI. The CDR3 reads CASSPVGNQPQHF. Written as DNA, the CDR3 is TGTGCCAGCTCACCGGTGGGCAATCAGCCCCAGCATTTT.

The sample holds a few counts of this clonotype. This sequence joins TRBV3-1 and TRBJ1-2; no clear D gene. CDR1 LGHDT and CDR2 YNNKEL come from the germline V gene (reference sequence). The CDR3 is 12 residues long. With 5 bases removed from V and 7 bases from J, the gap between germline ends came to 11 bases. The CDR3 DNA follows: TGTGCCAGCAGCATGCGGACCACTGGCTACACCTTC. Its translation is CASSMRTTGYTF.

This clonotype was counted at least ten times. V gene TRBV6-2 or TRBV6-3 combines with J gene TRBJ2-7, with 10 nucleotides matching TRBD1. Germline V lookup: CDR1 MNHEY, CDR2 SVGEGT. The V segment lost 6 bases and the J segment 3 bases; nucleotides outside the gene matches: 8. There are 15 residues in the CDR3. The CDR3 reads CASSPGQGLNYEQYV. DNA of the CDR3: TGTGCCAGCAGCCCGGGACAGGGGCTGAACTACGAGCAGTACGTC.

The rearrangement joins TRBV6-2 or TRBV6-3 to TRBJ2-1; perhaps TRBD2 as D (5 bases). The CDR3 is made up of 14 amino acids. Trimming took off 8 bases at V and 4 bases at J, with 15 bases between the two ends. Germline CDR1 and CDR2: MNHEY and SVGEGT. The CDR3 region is CASQPHGDYNEQFF. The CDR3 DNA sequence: TGTGCCAGCCAACCTCACGGGGATTACAATGAGCAGTTCTTC.

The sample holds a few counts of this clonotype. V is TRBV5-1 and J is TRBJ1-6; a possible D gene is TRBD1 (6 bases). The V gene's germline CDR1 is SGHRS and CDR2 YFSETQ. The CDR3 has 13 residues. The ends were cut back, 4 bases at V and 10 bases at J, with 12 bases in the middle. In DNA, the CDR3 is TGCGCCAGCAGCAAGTACAGGGAATCACCCCTCCACTTT. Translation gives CASSKYRESPLHF.

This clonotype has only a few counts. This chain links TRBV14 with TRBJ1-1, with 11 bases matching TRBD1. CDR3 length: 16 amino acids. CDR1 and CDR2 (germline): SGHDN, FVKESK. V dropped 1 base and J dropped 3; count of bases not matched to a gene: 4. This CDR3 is CASSQVWGQGDTEAFF. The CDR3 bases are TGTGCCAGCAGCCAAGTTTGGGGACAGGGGGACACTGAAGCTTTCTTT.

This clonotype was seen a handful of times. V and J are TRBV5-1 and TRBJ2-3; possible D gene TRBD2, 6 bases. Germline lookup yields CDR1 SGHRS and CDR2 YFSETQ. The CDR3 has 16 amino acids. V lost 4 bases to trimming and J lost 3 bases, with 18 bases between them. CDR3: CASSLAGTGTTDTQYF. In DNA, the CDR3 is TGCGCCAGCAGCCTCGCCGGGACTGGAACTACAGATACGCAGTATTTT. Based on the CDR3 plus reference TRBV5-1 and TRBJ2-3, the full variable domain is KAGVTQTPRYLIKTRGQQVTLSCSPISGHRSVSWYQQTPGQGLQFLFEYFSETQRNKGNFPGRFSGRQFSNSRSEMNVSTLELGDSALYLCASSLAGTGTTDTQYFGPGTRLTVL.

Here the CDR3 reads CSAWTAKDNEQFF. The CDR3, as DNA: TGCAGTGCTTGGACAGCTAAGGACAATGAGCAGTTCTTC. This rearrangement joins TRBV20-1 to TRBJ2-1; tentatively, D is TRBD1 (6 bases). The germline gives CDR1 DFQATT, CDR2 SNEGSKA (reference sequence). The V end lost 5 bases, the J end lost 5 bases, and 13 bases lay between the germline ends. This CDR3 has 13 amino acids.

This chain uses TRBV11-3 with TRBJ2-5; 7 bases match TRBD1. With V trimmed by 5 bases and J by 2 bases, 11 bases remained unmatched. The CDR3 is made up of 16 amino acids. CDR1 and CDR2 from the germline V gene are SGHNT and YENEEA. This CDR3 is CASSPRNRGEQETQYF. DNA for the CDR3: TGTGCCAGCAGCCCCCGGAACAGGGGCGAACAAGAGACCCAGTACTTC.

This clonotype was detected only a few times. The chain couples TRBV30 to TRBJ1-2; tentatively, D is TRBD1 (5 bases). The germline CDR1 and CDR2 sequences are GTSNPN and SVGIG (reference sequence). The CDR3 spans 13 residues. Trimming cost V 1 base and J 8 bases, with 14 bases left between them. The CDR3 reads CAWSAGTPRGYTF. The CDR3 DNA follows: TGTGCCTGGAGTGCGGGGACCCCGAGAGGCTACACCTTC.

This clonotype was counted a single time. The CDR3 sequence: CASSLAGVAAETQYF. The CDR3 DNA reads as TGTGCCAGCAGCTTAGCGGGAGTAGCCGCAGAGACCCAGTACTTC. The V gene is TRBV7-2, the J gene TRBJ2-5; TRBD2 is a possible D gene (5 bases). The germline V gene encodes CDR1 SGHTA and CDR2 FQGNSA. Trimming cost V 0 bases and J 4 bases, with 12 bases left between them. The CDR3 sequence is 15 residues long. The full variable domain, rest sourced from reference TRBV7-2 and TRBJ2-5, is GAGVSQSPSNKVTEKGKDVELRCDPISGHTALYWYRQSLGQGLEFLIYFQGNSAPDKSGLPSDRFSAERTGGSVSTLTIQRTQQEDSAVYLCASSLAGVAAETQYFGPGTRLLVL.

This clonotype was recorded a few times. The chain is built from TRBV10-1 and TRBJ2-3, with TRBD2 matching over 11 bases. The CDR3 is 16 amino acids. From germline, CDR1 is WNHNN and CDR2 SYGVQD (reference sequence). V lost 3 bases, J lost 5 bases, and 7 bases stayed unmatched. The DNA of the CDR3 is TGCGCCAGCAGTGACGCTAGCGGGGGGTACGAAGATACGCAGTATTTT. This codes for CASSDASGGYEDTQYF.

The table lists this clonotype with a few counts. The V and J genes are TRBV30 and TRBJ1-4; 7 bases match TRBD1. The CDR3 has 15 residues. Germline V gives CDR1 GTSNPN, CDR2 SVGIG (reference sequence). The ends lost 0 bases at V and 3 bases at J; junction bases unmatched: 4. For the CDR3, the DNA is TGTGCCTGGAGTGTACGGGGGACAGCTAATGAAAAACTGTTTTTT. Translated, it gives CAWSVRGTANEKLFF.

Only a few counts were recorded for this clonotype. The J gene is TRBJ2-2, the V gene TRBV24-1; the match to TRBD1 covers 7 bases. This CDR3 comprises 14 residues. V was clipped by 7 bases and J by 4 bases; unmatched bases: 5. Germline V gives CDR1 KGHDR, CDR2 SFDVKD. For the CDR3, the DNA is TGTGCCACCAGGGAGGCAGGGGGCACCGGGGAGCTGTTTTTT. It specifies CATREAGGTGELFF.

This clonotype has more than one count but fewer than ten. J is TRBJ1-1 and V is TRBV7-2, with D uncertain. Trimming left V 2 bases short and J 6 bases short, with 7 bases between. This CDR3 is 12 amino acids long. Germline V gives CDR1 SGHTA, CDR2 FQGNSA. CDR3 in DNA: TGTGCCAGCAGCTTACGCGGGGCTGAAGCTTTCTTT. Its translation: CASSLRGAEAFF.

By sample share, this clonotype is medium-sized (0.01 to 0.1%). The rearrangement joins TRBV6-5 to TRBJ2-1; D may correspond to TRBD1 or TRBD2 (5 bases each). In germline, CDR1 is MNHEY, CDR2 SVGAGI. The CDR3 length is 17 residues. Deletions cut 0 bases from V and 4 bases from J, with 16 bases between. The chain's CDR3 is CASSYSRDADMYNEQFF. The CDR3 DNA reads TGTGCCAGCAGTTACTCAAGGGACGCCGATATGTACAATGAGCAGTTCTTC.

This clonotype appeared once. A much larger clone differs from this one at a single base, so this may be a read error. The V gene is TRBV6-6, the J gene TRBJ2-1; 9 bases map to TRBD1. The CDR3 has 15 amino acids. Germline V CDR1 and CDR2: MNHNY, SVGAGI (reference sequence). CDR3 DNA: TGTGCCGGCAGTAATCGGGACAGGGCTTCCAATGAGCAGTTCTTC. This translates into CAGSNRDRASNEQFF.

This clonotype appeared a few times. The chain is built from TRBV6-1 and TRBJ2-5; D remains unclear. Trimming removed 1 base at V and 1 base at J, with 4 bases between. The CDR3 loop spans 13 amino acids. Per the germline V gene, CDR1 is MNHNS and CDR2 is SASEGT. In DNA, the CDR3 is TGTGCCAGCAGTGAAGGAATCCAAGAGACCCAGTACTTC. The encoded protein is CASSEGIQETQYF.

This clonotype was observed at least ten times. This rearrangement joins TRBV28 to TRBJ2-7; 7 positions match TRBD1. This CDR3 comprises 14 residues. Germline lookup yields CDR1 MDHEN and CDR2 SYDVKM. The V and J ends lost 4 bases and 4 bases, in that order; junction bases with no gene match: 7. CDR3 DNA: TGTGCCAGCAGTTCGGTACAGGGGTGGTACGAGCAGTACGTC. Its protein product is CASSSVQGWYEQYV.

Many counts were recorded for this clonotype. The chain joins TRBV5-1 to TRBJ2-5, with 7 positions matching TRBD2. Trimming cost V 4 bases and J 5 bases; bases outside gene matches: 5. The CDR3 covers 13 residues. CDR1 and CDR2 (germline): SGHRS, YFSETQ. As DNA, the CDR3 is TGCGCCAGCAGCGGGGAGGGCTTCGAGACCCAGTACTTC. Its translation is CASSGEGFETQYF.

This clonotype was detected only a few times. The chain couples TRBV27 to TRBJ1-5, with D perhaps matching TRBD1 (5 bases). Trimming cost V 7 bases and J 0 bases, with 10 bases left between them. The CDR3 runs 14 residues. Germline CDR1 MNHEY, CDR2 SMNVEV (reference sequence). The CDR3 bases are TGTGCCAGCAAGACTACAGGTAGCAATCAGCCCCAGCATTTT. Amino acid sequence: CASKTTGSNQPQHF.

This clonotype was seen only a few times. CDR3: CASSPRENGELFF. The CDR3 DNA sequence: TGTGCCAGCAGTCCTCGTGAGAATGGGGAGCTGTTTTTT. This chain links TRBV12-3 or TRBV12-4 with TRBJ2-2; no clear D. The CDR3 has 13 residues. V lost 5 bases, J lost 8 bases, and 12 bases lay in between.